The rows below give T cell receptor beta chains drawn from one sample of a study of T cells after yellow fever vaccination. One entry per CDR3 protein results from TCRdb running MiXCR on the 5' RACE reads. The top ten hold around 3% of the sample, which has 200,000 to 250,000 distinct CDR3 sequences, about 3% seen once. The input for sequencing was CD4+ T cells sorted from PBMCs, taken 10 days after the yellow fever booster vaccination. The receptors were gathered from a young man who received the YFV17D yellow fever vaccine. Both conserved end residues are part of each CDR3. The D gene is left open where the match is weak. Size is stated for part of the rows, as once, few or many counts, or as a class when the clone is expanded.

cdr3_aa: CASSTGLKTQETQYF
cdr3_nt: TGTGCCAGCAGCACGGGACTCAAGACACAAGAGACCCAGTACTTC
d_call: NA
j_call: TRBJ2-5
v_call: TRBV12-3/TRBV12-4
clone_size: many

cdr3_aa: CASSFWGRWNQPQHF
cdr3_nt: TGTGCCAGCAGCTTCTGGGGGAGATGGAATCAGCCCCAGCATTTT
d_call: NA
j_call: TRBJ1-5
v_call: TRBV5-6
clone_size: few

cdr3_aa: CACHPWKGSLNEQFF
cdr3_nt: TGTGCCTGCCACCCGTGGAAGGGAAGTTTAAATGAGCAGTTCTTC
d_call: NA
j_call: TRBJ2-1
v_call: TRBV12-3/TRBV12-4
clone_size: many

cdr3_aa: CAIGETGTGYYGYTF
cdr3_nt: TGTGCCATCGGCGAAACCGGGACAGGTTACTATGGCTACACCTTC
d_call: TRBD1
j_call: TRBJ1-2
v_call: TRBV10-3
clone_size: many

cdr3_aa: CASSARRGGNYGYTF
cdr3_nt: TGTGCCAGCAGCGCGAGACGAGGGGGTAACTATGGCTACACCTTC
d_call: NA
j_call: TRBJ1-2
v_call: TRBV7-9
clone_size: NA

cdr3_aa: CASSFAGGSGNTIYF
cdr3_nt: TGTGCCAGCAGTTTCGCCGGTGGCTCTGGAAACACCATATATTTT
d_call: NA
j_call: TRBJ1-3
v_call: TRBV12-3/TRBV12-4
clone_size: few

cdr3_aa: CASSLDGLGNQPQHF
cdr3_nt: TGCGCCAGCAGCTTGGATGGGTTGGGCAATCAGCCCCAGCATTTT
d_call: NA
j_call: TRBJ1-5
v_call: TRBV5-1
clone_size: many

cdr3_aa: CATHGARGATPRNEQFF
cdr3_nt: TGTGCCACCCATGGGGCCCGGGGGGCGACTCCGAGGAATGAGCAGTTCTTC
d_call: NA
j_call: TRBJ2-1
v_call: TRBV24-1
clone_size: few

cdr3_aa: CASSLAGSRSSYNSPLHF
cdr3_nt: TGTGCCAGCAGCTTAGCCGGGTCCAGGAGCTCCTATAATTCACCCCTCCACTTT
d_call: NA
j_call: TRBJ1-6
v_call: TRBV7-2
clone_size: few

cdr3_aa: CASSLRTGSEDTEAFF
cdr3_nt: TGTGCCAGCAGCTTGAGGACAGGGTCTGAGGACACTGAAGCTTTCTTT
d_call: TRBD1
j_call: TRBJ1-1
v_call: TRBV5-6
clone_size: few

cdr3_aa: CASSARTGQETQYF
cdr3_nt: TGTGCCAGCAGCGCCCGGACAGGGCAAGAGACCCAGTACTTC
d_call: TRBD1
j_call: TRBJ2-5
v_call: TRBV11-2
clone_size: few

cdr3_aa: CASRASSGGYEQYF
cdr3_nt: TGTGCCAGCAGGGCTTCTAGCGGGGGCTACGAGCAGTACTTC
d_call: TRBD2
j_call: TRBJ2-7
v_call: TRBV2
clone_size: many

cdr3_aa: CSARDPRRTASYEQYF
cdr3_nt: TGCAGTGCTAGAGATCCCCGGCGGACAGCCTCCTACGAGCAGTACTTC
d_call: NA
j_call: TRBJ2-7
v_call: TRBV20-1
clone_size: many

cdr3_aa: CASSLAGTSAHEQYF
cdr3_nt: TGTGCCAGCAGCTTAGCGGGGACTAGTGCCCACGAGCAGTACTTC
d_call: TRBD2
j_call: TRBJ2-7
v_call: TRBV7-2
clone_size: few

cdr3_aa: CASRQYYGYTF
cdr3_nt: TGTGCCAGCAGGCAATATTATGGCTACACCTTC
d_call: NA
j_call: TRBJ1-2
v_call: TRBV12-3/TRBV12-4
clone_size: many

cdr3_aa: CASSLQGPYSELAKNIQYF
cdr3_nt: TGCGCCAGCAGCTTACAGGGTCCCTACTCGGAGTTAGCCAAAAACATTCAGTACTTC
d_call: NA
j_call: TRBJ2-4
v_call: TRBV5-1
clone_size: NA

cdr3_aa: CSARTLGQSNIQYF
cdr3_nt: TGCAGTGCTAGGACCTTGGGACAATCAAACATTCAGTACTTC
d_call: NA
j_call: TRBJ2-4
v_call: TRBV20-1
clone_size: many

cdr3_aa: CASSPGQGPLGEQFF
cdr3_nt: TGTGCCAGTAGTCCTGGACAGGGGCCGCTAGGTGAGCAGTTCTTC
d_call: TRBD1
j_call: TRBJ2-1
v_call: TRBV19
clone_size: many

cdr3_aa: CASSLTASGDEKFF
cdr3_nt: TGTGCCAGCAGCTTGACAGCTAGCGGTGATGAGAAGTTCTTC
d_call: TRBD2
j_call: TRBJ2-1
v_call: TRBV3-1
clone_size: many

cdr3_aa: CASSSDGTGLQGHF
cdr3_nt: TGTGCCAGCAGCTCTGACGGGACAGGCCTCCAAGGGCATTTT
d_call: TRBD1
j_call: TRBJ1-5
v_call: TRBV7-2
clone_size: many

cdr3_aa: CASSLHGGRTEAFF
cdr3_nt: TGTGCCAGCAGCCTACATGGGGGACGGACTGAAGCTTTCTTT
d_call: NA
j_call: TRBJ1-1
v_call: TRBV5-4
clone_size: few

cdr3_aa: CASNVQGRNSPLHF
cdr3_nt: TGTGCCAGCAACGTGCAGGGGAGAAATTCACCCCTCCACTTT
d_call: NA
j_call: TRBJ1-6
v_call: TRBV6-6
clone_size: many

cdr3_aa: CASSLDGRQTNYGYTF
cdr3_nt: TGCGCCAGCAGCTTGGATGGCAGACAGACTAACTATGGCTACACCTTC
d_call: NA
j_call: TRBJ1-2
v_call: TRBV5-1
clone_size: many

cdr3_aa: CASTSASSTNTEAFF
cdr3_nt: TGTGCCAGCACCTCCGCCTCGAGTACTAACACTGAAGCTTTCTTT
d_call: NA
j_call: TRBJ1-1
v_call: TRBV12-3/TRBV12-4
clone_size: many

cdr3_aa: CASPKMPLDLYSNQPQHF
cdr3_nt: TGTGCCAGCCCCAAGATGCCCCTGGACCTTTATAGCAATCAGCCCCAGCATTTT
d_call: NA
j_call: TRBJ1-5
v_call: TRBV6-2/TRBV6-3
clone_size: many

cdr3_aa: CASSYLIGTGNTEAFF
cdr3_nt: TGTGCCAGCAGTTACCTTATTGGGACGGGGAACACTGAAGCTTTCTTT
d_call: NA
j_call: TRBJ1-1
v_call: TRBV6-2/TRBV6-3
clone_size: few

cdr3_aa: CASSLRVSASGTDTQYF
cdr3_nt: TGCGCCAGCAGCTTAAGGGTGTCCGCGTCGGGCACAGATACGCAGTATTTT
d_call: NA
j_call: TRBJ2-3
v_call: TRBV5-1
clone_size: NA

cdr3_aa: CAISGSSASGLDTQYF
cdr3_nt: TGTGCCATCAGTGGCTCCTCGGCTAGCGGCCTCGATACGCAGTATTTT
d_call: TRBD2
j_call: TRBJ2-3
v_call: TRBV10-3
clone_size: NA

cdr3_aa: CASSLEYAGGSTQYF
cdr3_nt: TGTGCCAGCAGCTTAGAGTATGCCGGGGGCTCTACGCAGTATTTT
d_call: NA
j_call: TRBJ2-3
v_call: TRBV7-2
clone_size: many

cdr3_aa: CAYAKAGGDREGYTF
cdr3_nt: TGTGCCTACGCGAAGGCGGGGGGCGATAGAGAGGGCTACACCTTC
d_call: NA
j_call: TRBJ1-2
v_call: TRBV10-3
clone_size: few

cdr3_aa: CASSLMTSAETQYF
cdr3_nt: TGTGCCAGCAGTTTAATGACTAGTGCAGAGACCCAGTACTTC
d_call: NA
j_call: TRBJ2-5
v_call: TRBV12-3/TRBV12-4
clone_size: many

cdr3_aa: CASSLIDRGSTQYF
cdr3_nt: TGCGCCAGCAGCTTGATAGACAGGGGATCAACGCAGTATTTT
d_call: TRBD1
j_call: TRBJ2-3
v_call: TRBV5-1
clone_size: many

cdr3_aa: CASSDGPRGYF
cdr3_nt: TGCGCCAGCAGTGATGGGCCAAGAGGGTATTTT
d_call: NA
j_call: TRBJ2-3
v_call: TRBV10-2
clone_size: many

cdr3_aa: CASSYDQGMNTEAFF
cdr3_nt: TGTGCCAGCAGTTACGATCAGGGCATGAACACTGAAGCTTTCTTT
d_call: NA
j_call: TRBJ1-1
v_call: TRBV9
clone_size: many

cdr3_aa: CASSVSDVETQYF
cdr3_nt: TGTGCCAGCAGCGTGTCAGATGTGGAGACCCAGTACTTC
d_call: NA
j_call: TRBJ2-5
v_call: TRBV9
clone_size: few

cdr3_aa: CASSLGPGAGEAFF
cdr3_nt: TGCGCCAGCAGCTTGGGCCCGGGGGCAGGAGAAGCTTTCTTT
d_call: NA
j_call: TRBJ1-1
v_call: TRBV5-1
clone_size: few

cdr3_aa: CASSLSRSGAAFF
cdr3_nt: TGTGCCAGCAGCTTATCGCGCTCCGGGGCAGCTTTCTTT
d_call: NA
j_call: TRBJ1-1
v_call: TRBV11-2
clone_size: many

cdr3_aa: CSAITSGSTDTQYF
cdr3_nt: TGCAGTGCTATAACCAGCGGTTCCACAGATACGCAGTATTTT
d_call: NA
j_call: TRBJ2-3
v_call: TRBV20-1
clone_size: many

cdr3_aa: CSACVPAGGITDTQYF
cdr3_nt: TGCAGTGCTTGCGTCCCAGCGGGGGGCATCACAGATACGCAGTATTTT
d_call: TRBD2
j_call: TRBJ2-3
v_call: TRBV20-1
clone_size: NA

cdr3_aa: CASSEINQPQHF
cdr3_nt: TGTGCCAGCAGTGAAATCAACCAGCCCCAGCATTTT
d_call: NA
j_call: TRBJ1-5
v_call: TRBV2
clone_size: many

cdr3_aa: CAISKMAGGLNEQFF
cdr3_nt: TGTGCCATCAGCAAAATGGCGGGGGGGCTCAATGAGCAGTTCTTC
d_call: TRBD2
j_call: TRBJ2-1
v_call: TRBV10-3
clone_size: many

cdr3_aa: CASSFWGREQFF
cdr3_nt: TGTGCCAGCAGCTTCTGGGGGCGCGAGCAGTTCTTC
d_call: NA
j_call: TRBJ2-1
v_call: TRBV7-2
clone_size: many

cdr3_aa: CASSPGRGHTGGNEKLFF
cdr3_nt: TGTGCCAGCAGCCCGGGCAGGGGGCATACCGGGGGGAATGAAAAACTGTTTTTT
d_call: TRBD1
j_call: TRBJ1-4
v_call: TRBV5-4
clone_size: NA

cdr3_aa: CASSPGGGARRAFF
cdr3_nt: TGTGCCAGCAGCCCCGGGGGGGGCGCCAGGAGGGCTTTCTTT
d_call: NA
j_call: TRBJ1-1
v_call: TRBV7-3
clone_size: NA

cdr3_aa: CASSLGSGGTEAFF
cdr3_nt: TGTGCCAGCAGTTTAGGAAGCGGGGGGACTGAAGCTTTCTTT
d_call: NA
j_call: TRBJ1-1
v_call: TRBV12-3/TRBV12-4
clone_size: many

cdr3_aa: CASSLWGLTQYF
cdr3_nt: TGTGCCAGCAGTTTATGGGGGTTGACGCAGTATTTT
d_call: NA
j_call: TRBJ2-3
v_call: TRBV28
clone_size: few

cdr3_aa: CASSLAGPDTQYF
cdr3_nt: TGTGCCAGCAGTCTAGCGGGGCCAGATACGCAGTATTTT
d_call: TRBD2
j_call: TRBJ2-3
v_call: TRBV6-5
clone_size: many

cdr3_aa: CASSPPLSGAAETQYF
cdr3_nt: TGTGCCAGCTCACCACCGTTAAGTGGGGCCGCGGAGACCCAGTACTTC
d_call: NA
j_call: TRBJ2-5
v_call: TRBV18
clone_size: many

cdr3_aa: CASSPIYRSTEAFF
cdr3_nt: TGTGCCAGCAGCCCCATTTACCGAAGCACTGAAGCTTTCTTT
d_call: NA
j_call: TRBJ1-1
v_call: TRBV7-8
clone_size: many

cdr3_aa: CASSFSSGGEQFF
cdr3_nt: TGCGCCAGCAGCTTTAGTTCTGGTGGCGAGCAGTTCTTC
d_call: NA
j_call: TRBJ2-1
v_call: TRBV5-1
clone_size: many

cdr3_aa: CASSLNWIQETQYF
cdr3_nt: TGTGCCAGCAGTTTAAACTGGATACAAGAGACCCAGTACTTC
d_call: NA
j_call: TRBJ2-5
v_call: TRBV12-3/TRBV12-4
clone_size: many

cdr3_aa: CASTAEGGRTGELFF
cdr3_nt: TGTGCCAGCACGGCGGAGGGGGGGCGTACCGGGGAGCTGTTTTTT
d_call: NA
j_call: TRBJ2-2
v_call: TRBV12-3/TRBV12-4
clone_size: NA

cdr3_aa: CASSPDSSTDTQYF
cdr3_nt: TGTGCCAGCAGCCCGGACTCTAGCACAGATACGCAGTATTTT
d_call: NA
j_call: TRBJ2-3
v_call: TRBV7-2
clone_size: many